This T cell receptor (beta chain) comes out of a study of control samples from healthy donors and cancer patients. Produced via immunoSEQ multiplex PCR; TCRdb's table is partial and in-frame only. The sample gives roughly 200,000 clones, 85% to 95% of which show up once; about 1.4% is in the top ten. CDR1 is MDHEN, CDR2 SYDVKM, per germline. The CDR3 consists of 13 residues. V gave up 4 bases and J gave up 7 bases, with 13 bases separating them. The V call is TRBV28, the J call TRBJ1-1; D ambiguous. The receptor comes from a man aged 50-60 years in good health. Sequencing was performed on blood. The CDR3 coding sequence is TGTGCCAGCAGTTGGATATCCCAGTTTGAAGCTTTCTTT. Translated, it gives CASSWISQFEAFF.